This T cell receptor beta chain is drawn from a study of blood T cell repertoires in COVID-19. Study overall: Sources were T cells, B-cell-depleted T cells, or PBMCs; the material itself was cDNA or gDNA.

In the original analysis: Researchers report that nucleated cell counts were estimated from reference gene primer amplification. Measured with immunoSEQ multiplex PCR; TCRdb has only the in-frame clones, and not every one. That table is the source of V, J and clone size, and D and trimming were worked out from the DNA. The sample holds approximately 150,000 clones; around 83% are singletons and the top ten take around 7.2%. The source is a woman aged 45-65 years in a cohort sampled during active or convalescent COVID-19. Source material: peripheral blood.

CDR3: CASSQDSVFSGNTIYF. DNA of the CDR3: TGTGCCAGCAGCCAAGATTCAGTTTTCTCTGGAAACACCATATATTTT. This rearrangement joins TRBV3-1 (or the pseudogene TRBV3-2) to TRBJ1-3; unclear D gene. Trimming cost V 0 bases and J 0 bases, with 9 bases left between them. Germline assignment: CDR1 LGHDT and CDR2 YNNKEL (reference sequence). This CDR3 region has 16 residues.